Listed here are 8 T cell receptor beta chains from one sample, sequenced in a study of CD8 T cells in Susac syndrome. Random hexamers served to reverse transcribe about 0.45 to 1 ug RNA. Using its own MiXCR run on the immunoSEQ multiplex PCR reads, TCRdb lists one record per CDR3 protein. The sample has around 160,000 distinct CDR3 sequences; around 94% are singletons. Material: CD4+ T cells from PBMCs. Every receptor here comes from a human donor with multiple sclerosis.

The chain links TRBV20-1 to TRBJ1-5; D is unclear. The germline V gene encodes CDR1 DFQATT and CDR2 SNEGSKA (reference sequence). Trimming stripped 1 base from V and 5 bases from J, with 12 bases between. This CDR3 comprises 14 residues. The CDR3 DNA reads as TGCAGTGCTAGAGGTGCGAGGTCGGATCAGCCCCAGCATTTT. Translated, it gives CSARGARSDQPQHF.

The rearrangement uses TRBV29-1 and TRBJ2-3, with D hard to call. Trimming took off 3 bases at V and 0 bases at J, with 7 bases between the two ends. The CDR3 spans 13 residues. Looked up from germline, CDR1 is SQVTM and CDR2 is ANQGSEA. The CDR3 sequence: CSVDPGSTDTQYF. The CDR3 coding sequence is TGCAGCGTTGATCCGGGCAGCACAGATACGCAGTATTTT.

V usage is TRBV29-1 and J usage is TRBJ2-5, with TRBD2 matching over 13 bases. The CDR3 has 15 residues. CDR1 SQVTM and CDR2 ANQGSEA come from the germline V gene. The junction had 7 bases not matched to a gene; V was cut back by 4 bases and J by 5 bases. The CDR3 sequence is CSVGTSGRLGETQYF. CDR3 bases: TGCAGCGTTGGGACTAGCGGGAGACTGGGGGAGACCCAGTACTTC.

This chain uses TRBV6-6 with TRBJ2-1; TRBD2 matches 8 bases. This CDR3 comprises 14 residues. Trimming cost V 6 bases and J 7 bases; bases outside gene matches: 8. CDR1 is MNHNY and CDR2 is SVGAGI in the germline V gene (reference sequence). The CDR3 loop reads CASRFSGISNEQFF. The CDR3 coding sequence is TGTGCCAGCAGGTTTAGCGGGATCTCTAATGAGCAGTTCTTC.

Regarding this clonotype: The germline gene is not matched at one end of the junction; a read error may be the cause. The CDR3 sequence is CASRAREDSYLVVF. The CDR3 DNA reads TGTGCCAGCAGGGCCCGTGAGGACTCCTATTTAGTTGTTTTT. V gene TRBV28 combines with J gene TRBJ1-4; D is unresolved. Germline V lookup: CDR1 MDHEN, CDR2 SYDVKM. CDR3 length: 14 residues.

The chain combines TRBV4-2 with TRBJ2-2, with D tentatively TRBD1 or TRBD2 (5 bases each). V lost 1 base and J 8 bases, leaving 14 bases between the germline ends. The CDR3 extends over 15 amino acids. CDR1 and CDR2 from the germline V gene are LGHNA and YNFKEQ. As DNA, the CDR3 is TGTGCCAGCAGCCAAGCGGGGCTAGCCGGGGGGGAGCTGTTTTTT. Encoded protein: CASSQAGLAGGELFF.

The rearrangement links TRBV3-1 to TRBJ2-7; D not certain. Germline lookup yields CDR1 LGHDT and CDR2 YNNKEL (reference sequence). This CDR3 has 13 amino acids. V was trimmed by 4 bases and J by 2 bases, leaving 9 bases between them. In DNA, the CDR3 is TGTGCCAGCAGCCCCTCAACCACCTACGAGCAGTACTTC. Amino acids: CASSPSTTYEQYF.

This clonotype appeared a single time. This rearrangement joins TRBV19 to TRBJ2-7; 8 bases match TRBD2. The CDR3 consists of 16 residues. The V gene end was trimmed by 4 bases and the J gene end by 1 base; junction bases not matched to a gene: 9. From germline, CDR1 is LNHDA and CDR2 SQIVND (reference sequence). Written as DNA, the CDR3 is TGTGCCAGTAGTAGCCGACTAGCGAGTGGATCCTACGAGCAGTACTTC. Translating gives CASSSRLASGSYEQYF.